This T cell receptor beta chain was identified during a study of CD8 T cells in Susac syndrome. Reverse transcription of roughly 0.5 to 1 ug RNA was performed with random hexamers. Amplification of TCR beta CDR3 was carried out by immunoSEQ multiplex PCR, which covered 54 Vbeta and 13 Jbeta segments. A single record per CDR3 protein comes from TCRdb applying MiXCR to the immunoSEQ multiplex PCR reads. The data show 150,000 to 200,000 distinct CDR3 sequences, with roughly 90% seen just once and around 0.079% held by the top ten. TCR beta from blood CD8+ and CD4+ T cells was sequenced. Material: CD4+ T cells from PBMCs. The receptor was derived from a human donor with Susac syndrome.

The DNA for the CDR3 is TGTGCCAGCAGCTGGAGTGGGGTGGGCGAGCAGTACTTC. Translating it yields CASSWSGVGEQYF. The chain links TRBV5-6 to TRBJ2-7; D gene unclear. The germline V and J ends were trimmed by 3 bases and 6 bases, with 13 bases remaining between them. The germline V gene has CDR1 SGHDT and CDR2 YYEEEE. This CDR3 contains 13 residues.